The 19 T cell receptor beta chains below all came from one sample that was sequenced in a study of breast tumors, draining lymph nodes, adjacent tissues. MiXCR was run by TCRdb on the multiplex PCR reads, yielding one entry per CDR3 protein. The table lists about 230,000 distinct CDR3 sequences, approximately 30% of them singletons. The lymph nodes were axillary draining lymph nodes from breast cancer patients. Sequenced sample: axillary lymph node tissue. The source is a female donor with breast cancer. Some clones in this sample may be carry-over from other donors' samples.

This clonotype was observed a handful of times. The J gene is TRBJ1-2, the V gene TRBV9; D is undetermined. There are 13 residues in the CDR3. Germline V lookup: CDR1 SGDLS, CDR2 YYNGEE. Trimming pared 4 bases from V and 4 bases from J, leaving 11 bases between. DNA of the CDR3: TGTGCCAGCAGCACCCTAGACGGCTATGGCTACACCTTC. Amino acids: CASSTLDGYGYTF.

This clonotype has a handful of counts. Since a much larger clone is just one base distant, this may be a read error. V is TRBV20-1 and J is TRBJ1-5; TRBD1 might be the D (5 bases). The CDR3 runs 15 residues. The germline CDR1 and CDR2 sequences are DFQATT and SNEGSKA (reference sequence). Between the trimmed V and J ends, which lost 0 bases and 6 bases, there was a span of 15 bases. CDR3 nucleotide sequence: TGCAGTGCTAGAGATTGGCAGGGTGGCACTCAGCCCCAGCATTTT. Translation: CSARDWQGGTQPQHF.

This clonotype occurred many times. The chain uses TRBV28 and TRBJ1-4; D perhaps matches TRBD1 (5 bases). The CDR3 has 14 residues. Deletions cut 3 bases from V and 7 bases from J, with 12 bases between. Germline-derived CDR1 and CDR2 are MDHEN and SYDVKM. The CDR3: CASSFYQGGEKLFF. Here the CDR3 DNA reads TGTGCCAGCAGTTTTTATCAGGGTGGTGAAAAACTGTTTTTT.

This clonotype was picked up many times. The CDR3 loop is CASSLGAGAGETQYF. CDR3 nucleotides: TGTGCCAGCAGTTTAGGAGCGGGAGCCGGGGAGACCCAGTACTTC. This chain links TRBV27 with TRBJ2-5, with TRBD2 identical over 8 bases. Trimming took 2 bases from V and 5 from J; bases not matched to a gene: 7. Germline CDR1 MNHEY, CDR2 SMNVEV (reference sequence). This CDR3 comprises 15 residues.

The chain joins TRBV29-1 to TRBJ2-7; D not resolved. CDR1 and CDR2 from the germline V gene are SQVTM and ANQGSEA. The CDR3 sequence is 10 residues long. Trimming removed 8 bases from V and 4 bases from J, with 9 bases in between. The CDR3 sequence is CSQAEYEQYF. CDR3 DNA: TGCAGCCAAGCCGAATACGAGCAGTACTTC.

This clonotype was recorded only once. The chain uses TRBV20-1 and TRBJ1-6; no reliable D call. Trimming took off 4 bases at V and 11 bases at J, with 21 bases between the two ends. This CDR3 contains 15 residues. The germline V gene encodes CDR1 DFQATT and CDR2 SNEGSKA (reference sequence). CDR3 in amino acids: CSAKSGSPGNPPLHF. The DNA for the CDR3 is TGCAGTGCTAAGTCGGGCTCCCCGGGGAATCCACCCCTCCACTTT.

This clonotype was counted at least ten times. The rearrangement joins TRBV10-3 to TRBJ1-5; D might be TRBD1 (6 bases). Looked up from germline, CDR1 is ENHRY and CDR2 is SYGVKD. V was cut by 5 bases and J by 6 bases, with 11 bases left in between. This CDR3 is 13 amino acids long. The CDR3, as DNA: TGTGCCATCAGTAGGGACACTATTCAGCCCCAGCATTTT. Its translation: CAISRDTIQPQHF.

This clonotype was counted at least ten times. The chain couples TRBV5-1 to TRBJ2-1; the match to TRBD2 covers 11 bases. Germline V gene sequence: CDR1 SGHRS, CDR2 YFSETQ. Trimming took 3 bases from V and 4 from J; bases not matched to a gene: 6. This CDR3 region has 16 residues. This chain's CDR3 is CASSSLGLAGYNEQFF. The CDR3 DNA is TGCGCCAGCAGCTCCCTCGGACTAGCGGGTTACAATGAGCAGTTCTTC.

This clonotype was counted at least ten times. V usage is TRBV6-5 and J usage is TRBJ2-7, with D perhaps TRBD2 (5 bases). V was clipped by 0 bases and J by 7 bases, with 19 bases between them. Germline V gene data show CDR1 as MNHEY and CDR2 as SVGAGI. This CDR3 is built from 16 residues. CDR3 protein: CASSYSKTLASGEQYF. For the CDR3, the DNA is TGTGCCAGCAGTTACTCGAAAACCCTAGCTTCTGGGGAGCAGTACTTC.

The J gene is TRBJ2-7, the V gene TRBV19, with TRBD1 matching 9 bases. The junction had 6 bases not matched to a gene; V was cut back by 4 bases and J by 2 bases. There are 15 residues in the CDR3. Germline V gives CDR1 LNHDA, CDR2 SQIVND (reference sequence). CDR3 sequence reads: CASSKLGQGAYEQYF. CDR3 in DNA: TGTGCCAGTAGTAAACTGGGACAGGGAGCCTACGAGCAGTACTTC.

This clonotype has at least ten counts. This chain uses TRBV6-5 with TRBJ1-2; TRBD1 matches at 9 bases. V lost 5 bases to trimming and J lost 1 base; unmatched junction nucleotides: 2. Germline V gene sequence: CDR1 MNHEY, CDR2 SVGAGI. This CDR3 is 14 amino acids long. This CDR3 is CASSDRGGNYGYTF. CDR3 sequence (DNA): TGTGCCAGCAGTGACAGGGGGGGTAACTATGGCTACACCTTC.

This clonotype was seen at least ten times. The chain employs TRBV6-4 and TRBJ2-2; D ambiguous. Trimming took off 5 bases at V and 0 bases at J, with 7 bases between the two ends. From germline, CDR1 is MRHNA and CDR2 SNTAGT. The CDR3 is made up of 14 amino acids. In DNA, the CDR3 is TGTGCCAGCAGTTCCGGGTCGAACACCGGGGAGCTGTTTTTT. It specifies CASSSGSNTGELFF.

This rearrangement joins TRBV15 to TRBJ2-3; no firm D call. V dropped 4 bases and J dropped 6 bases, with 17 bases sitting between them. The CDR3 has 15 residues. In germline, CDR1 is LNHNV, CDR2 YYDKDF (reference sequence). For the CDR3, the DNA is TGTGCCACCAGCACCCGGGCAGGAAACACTGATACGCAGTATTTT. Translation gives CATSTRAGNTDTQYF.

This clonotype was observed many times. This chain connects TRBV14 to TRBJ2-3; perhaps D is TRBD1 or TRBD2 (5 bases each). Germline V gene lookup returns CDR1 SGHDN and CDR2 FVKESK. The germline V and J ends were trimmed by 0 bases and 5 bases, with 12 bases remaining between them. This CDR3 is 15 amino acids long. CDR3 coding DNA: TGTGCCAGCAGCCAAGAACGCACTAGGGGAGATACGCAGTATTTT. Its protein product is CASSQERTRGDTQYF. Full variable domain (remainder filled in from reference TRBV14 and TRBJ2-3): EAGVTQFPSHSVIEKGQTVTLRCDPISGHDNLYWYRRVMGKEIKFLLHFVKESKQDESGMPNNRFLAERTGGTYSTLKVQPAELEDSGVYFCASSQERTRGDTQYFGPGTRLTVL.

The chain recombines TRBV7-9 with TRBJ1-4, with D perhaps TRBD1 (6 bases). Germline values: CDR1 SEHNR, CDR2 FQNEAQ (reference sequence). The CDR3 totals 14 residues. Trimming shortened V by 2 bases and J by 7 bases, and 11 bases separated the two germline ends. The DNA for the CDR3 is TGTGCCAGCAGCTTACAGGGGATCTCTGAAAAACTGTTTTTT. Translation gives CASSLQGISEKLFF.

The chain combines TRBV5-6 with TRBJ2-1; 14 nucleotides match TRBD2. Looked up from germline, CDR1 is SGHDT and CDR2 is YYEEEE. The CDR3 loop spans 18 amino acids. With 3 bases clipped from V and 5 bases from J, the junction kept 10 bases outside the gene matches. Written as DNA, the CDR3 is TGTGCCAGCAGCTCATTGCCGGGGACTAGCGGGAGAAACAATGAGCAGTTCTTC. As protein: CASSSLPGTSGRNNEQFF.

This clonotype was counted many times. A read error is possible here, since a much larger clone lies one base away. Given the absence of the conserved phenylalanine or tryptophan at the CDR3 end, a read error is likely. V is TRBV19 and J is TRBJ1-2; a possible D gene is TRBD1 (5 bases). The CDR3 has 16 amino acids. Trimming pared 7 bases from V and 0 bases from J, leaving 18 bases between. Per germline, CDR1 LNHDA and CDR2 SQIVND (reference sequence). CDR3 region: CASKQQEGPTNYGYTS. The CDR3 region has the DNA TGTGCCAGTAAGCAGCAGGAGGGACCGACTAACTATGGCTACACCTCC.

In its sample, this clonotype was seen many times. The chain combines TRBV3-1 with TRBJ2-1, with a weak D call TRBD2 (6 bases). V shed 3 bases and J shed 6 bases, with 9 bases lying between them. The CDR3 has 13 amino acids. Germline CDR1 reads LGHDT; CDR2 reads YNNKEL (reference sequence). The CDR3 loop reads CASSQWDSNEQFF. The CDR3 DNA sequence: TGTGCCAGCAGCCAGTGGGACTCCAATGAGCAGTTCTTC.

This chain uses TRBV10-3 with TRBJ1-6; the D gene is possibly TRBD1 (6 bases). V was pared by 7 bases and J by 10 bases, with 20 bases between. The CDR3 extends over 15 amino acids. In germline, CDR1 is ENHRY, CDR2 SYGVKD. Here the CDR3 DNA reads TGTGCCATCACCCAGTACCGGGACAAGAGCTCACCCCTCCACTTT. It is translated as CAITQYRDKSSPLHF.